The clone carrying this TCR beta chain is termed large. Trimming cost V 5 bases and J 15 bases; bases outside gene matches: 11. CDR3 size: 14 residues. From germline, CDR1 is MNHEY and CDR2 SMNVEV (reference sequence). The source of the sample is a study of CD4 and CD8 cells across lung adenocarcinoma regions. One entry per CDR3 protein results from TCRdb running MiXCR on the PCR reads. Of 10,000 to 15,000 distinct CDR3 sequences listed, approximately 50% were seen once; the top ten hold less than 35%. The patients had localized lung adenocarcinoma, a non-small cell subtype. The material sequenced was CD8+ T cells from the margin of a lung tumor. The chain joins TRBV27 to TRBJ2-1; TRBD2 matches at 12 bases. The sequence was obtained from a male donor with lung adenocarcinoma. The CD4 and CD8 labels of this study may be unreliable. The CDR3 nucleotides read TGTGCCAGCAGTCCCGCTCGGACTAGCGGGACTCTGTTCTTC. This sequence encodes CASSPARTSGTLFF.